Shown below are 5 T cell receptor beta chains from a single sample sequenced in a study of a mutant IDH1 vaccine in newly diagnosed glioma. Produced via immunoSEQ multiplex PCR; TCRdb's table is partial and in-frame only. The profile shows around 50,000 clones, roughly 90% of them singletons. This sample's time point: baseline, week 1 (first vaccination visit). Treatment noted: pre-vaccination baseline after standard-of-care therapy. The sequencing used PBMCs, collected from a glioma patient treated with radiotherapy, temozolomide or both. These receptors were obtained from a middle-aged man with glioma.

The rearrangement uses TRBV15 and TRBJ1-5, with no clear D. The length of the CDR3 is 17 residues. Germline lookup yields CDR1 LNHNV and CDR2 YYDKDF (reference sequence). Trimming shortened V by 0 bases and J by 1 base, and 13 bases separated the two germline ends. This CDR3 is CATSRDGIGRSNQPQHF. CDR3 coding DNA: TGTGCCACCAGCAGAGATGGGATAGGGCGAAGCAATCAGCCCCAGCATTTT.

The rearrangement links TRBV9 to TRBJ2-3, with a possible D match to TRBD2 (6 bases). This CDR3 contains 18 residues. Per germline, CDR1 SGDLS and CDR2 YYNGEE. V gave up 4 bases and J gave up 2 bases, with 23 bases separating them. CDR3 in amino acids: CASSRRVSAGGPTDTQYF. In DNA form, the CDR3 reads TGTGCCAGCAGCCGTAGAGTATCAGCGGGCGGTCCCACAGATACGCAGTATTTT.

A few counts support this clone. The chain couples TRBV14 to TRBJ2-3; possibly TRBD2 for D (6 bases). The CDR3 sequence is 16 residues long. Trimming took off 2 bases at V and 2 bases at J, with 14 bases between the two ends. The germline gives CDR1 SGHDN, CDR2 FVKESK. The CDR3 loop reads CASSQYSGLNTDTQYF. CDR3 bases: TGTGCCAGCAGCCAATATTCAGGACTAAACACAGATACGCAGTATTTT.

The CDR3 DNA reads TGTGCCAGCCGAGGTACTCCTGGGGACTACGAGCAGTACTTC. Protein sequence: CASRGTPGDYEQYF. The rearrangement joins TRBV5-6 to TRBJ2-7; D remains ambiguous. This CDR3 has 14 amino acids. Trimming cost V 7 bases and J 3 bases, with 17 bases left between them. The germline V gene has CDR1 SGHDT and CDR2 YYEEEE.

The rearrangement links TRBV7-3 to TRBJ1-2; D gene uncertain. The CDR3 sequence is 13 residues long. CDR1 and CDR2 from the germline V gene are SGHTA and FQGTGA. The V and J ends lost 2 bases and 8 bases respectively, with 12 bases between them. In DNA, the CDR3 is TGTGCCAGCAGCTTATGGGCCGGGGAGGGCTACACCTTC. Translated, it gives CASSLWAGEGYTF. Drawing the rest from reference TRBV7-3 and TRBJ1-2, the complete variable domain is GAGVSQTPSNKVTEKGKYVELRCDPISGHTALYWYRQSLGQGPEFLIYFQGTGAADDSGLPNDRFFAVRPEGSVSTLKIQRTERGDSAVYLCASSLWAGEGYTFGSGTRLTVV.